This TCR beta chain was identified in a study of cytomegalovirus exposure and HLA in healthy donors. The germline gives CDR1 LNHDA, CDR2 SQIVND (reference sequence). V was clipped by 6 bases and J by 4 bases; unmatched bases: 7. CDR3 length equals 15 residues. Study-level results: Clusters of TCRs from the first cohort tended to co-occur in the 90 to 150 validation repertoires (as a later analysis found). Per published reports, the classifier diagnosed cytomegalovirus status with high specificity and sensitivity.

Assay used: immunoSEQ multiplex PCR; TCRdb lists only in-frame clones, some missing. The sample has 130,000 to 150,000 clones; around 90% are singletons. Points on this clone: Its antigen is still unknown.

The gene calls are TRBV19 and TRBJ2-2; 8 bases are shared with TRBD1. Sequencing was done on a sample of PBMCs. This receptor was taken from a woman aged 18 to 35 in good health and CMV-seropositive. CDR3 residues: CASSRGPQITGELFF. CDR3 bases: TGTGCCAGTAGCAGGGGGCCCCAAATCACCGGGGAGCTGTTTTTT.